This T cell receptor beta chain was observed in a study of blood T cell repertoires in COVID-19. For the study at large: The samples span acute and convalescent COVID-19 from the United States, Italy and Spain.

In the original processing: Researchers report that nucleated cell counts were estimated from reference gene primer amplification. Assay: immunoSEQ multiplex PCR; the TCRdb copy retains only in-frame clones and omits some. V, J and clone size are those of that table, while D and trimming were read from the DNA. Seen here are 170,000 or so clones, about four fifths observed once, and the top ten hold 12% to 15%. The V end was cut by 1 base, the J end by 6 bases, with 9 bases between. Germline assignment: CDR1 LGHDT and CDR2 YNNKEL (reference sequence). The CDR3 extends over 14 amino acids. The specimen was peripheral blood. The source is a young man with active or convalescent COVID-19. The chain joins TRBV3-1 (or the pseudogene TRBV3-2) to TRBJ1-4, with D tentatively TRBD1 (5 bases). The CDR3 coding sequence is TGTGCCAGCAGCCAAGTGGGGGGGGATGAAAAACTGTTTTTT. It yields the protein CASSQVGGDEKLFF.